The 8 T cell receptor beta chains below all came from one sample that was sequenced in a study of identifying expanded T cells in peripheral blood. Produced via immunoSEQ multiplex PCR; TCRdb's table is partial and in-frame only. In the table there are approximately 90,000 clones, more than 75% of which are singletons. The sample comprised blood. The receptor source for this set is a person between 18 and 70 years old in good health.

The rearrangement joins TRBV5-6 to TRBJ2-7; TRBD1 matches 7 bases. J lost 2 bases, V lost 2 bases, and 13 bases had no gene match. The CDR3 spans 17 residues. Germline-derived CDR1 and CDR2 are SGHDT and YYEEEE. CDR3 in DNA: TGTGCCAGCAGCTTTTGGGCGACCGGGACAGTCCCCTACGAGCAGTACTTC. Its translation: CASSFWATGTVPYEQYF.

The V and J genes are TRBV27 and TRBJ1-2; D is unclear. Trimming stripped 6 bases from V and 2 bases from J, with 16 bases between. Looked up from germline, CDR1 is MNHEY and CDR2 is SMNVEV (reference sequence). There are 15 residues in the CDR3. The CDR3 sequence is CASRTSLAPNYGYTF. The CDR3 coding sequence is TGTGCCAGCAGAACGAGCTTGGCGCCAAACTATGGCTACACCTTC.

The rearrangement joins TRBV2 to TRBJ1-6; D not resolved. CDR3 length: 13 amino acids. Trimming took 6 bases from V and 6 from J, leaving 9 bases between them. Germline CDR1 SNHLY, CDR2 FYNNEI. CDR3 DNA sequence: TGTGCCAGCAGGAGGGCTGGTAATTCACCCCTCCACTTT. Amino acids: CASRRAGNSPLHF.

The V and J genes are TRBV6-5 and TRBJ1-2, with 7 bases that match TRBD1. The CDR3 length is 13 residues. V dropped 6 bases and J dropped 4; count of bases not matched to a gene: 5. CDR1 is MNHEY and CDR2 is SVGAGI in the germline V gene. CDR3 in amino acids: CASRIRDSYGYTF. In nucleotides, the CDR3 is TGTGCCAGCAGGATCCGGGACAGCTATGGCTACACCTTC.

This clone was counted a few times. V usage is TRBV21-1 and J usage is TRBJ1-1. TRBV21-1 is recorded as a pseudogene. The CDR3 totals 12 residues. The chain's CDR3 is CASPRRNTEAFF. The CDR3 DNA is TGTGCCAGCCCCCGGAGGAACACTGAAGCTTTCTTT.

V and J are TRBV7-7 and TRBJ2-3; D not resolved. With 4 bases removed from V and 4 bases from J, the gap between germline ends came to 9 bases. This CDR3 region has 13 residues. Germline lookup yields CDR1 SSHAT and CDR2 FNYEAQ (reference sequence). In DNA form, the CDR3 reads TGTGCCAGCAGCTCGGGCCGTTCAGATACGCAGTATTTT. As protein: CASSSGRSDTQYF.

This chain joins TRBV7-9 and TRBJ1-2, with D possibly matching TRBD1 (6 bases). The CDR3 totals 16 residues. Germline V gene sequence: CDR1 SEHNR, CDR2 FQNEAQ (reference sequence). Trimming removed 0 bases from V and 4 bases from J, with 15 bases in between. CDR3 nucleotide sequence: TGTGCCAGCAGCTTAGCCTATTTGGGGGCATTCTATGGCTACACCTTC. This codes for CASSLAYLGAFYGYTF. Using reference TRBV7-9 and TRBJ1-2 for the parts outside the CDR3, the full variable domain is DTGVSQNPRHKITKRGQNVTFRCDPISEHNRLYWYRQTLGQGPEFLTYFQNEAQLEKSRLLSDRFSAERPKGSFSTLEIQRTEQGDSAMYLCASSLAYLGAFYGYTFGSGTRLTVV.

The chain carries TRBV4-3 and TRBJ1-3, with D maybe TRBD1 (6 bases). The CDR3 spans 16 residues. V was cut by 2 bases and J by 4 bases, with 15 bases left in between. Germline loops: CDR1 LGHNA, CDR2 YSLEER. CDR3 loop: CASSQQGGRSGNTIYF. The CDR3 DNA follows: TGCGCCAGCAGCCAACAAGGGGGTCGGTCCGGAAACACCATATATTTT.